Presented here are 19 T cell receptor beta chains from one specimen sequenced in a study of T-cell reconstitution after alpha-beta-depleted transplantation in children. Unique molecular identifiers were incorporated into the prepared TCRbeta library. TCRdb redid the calling of the PCR reads with MiXCR, one entry per CDR3 protein. This table holds around 370,000 distinct CDR3 sequences, 10% found once. The sequencing used PBMCs from the stem cell graft donor, collected from the stem cell graft. The receptors were sampled from a human donor who donated a stem cell graft to a child with acute lymphoblastic leukemia.

This clonotype was detected only a few times. J is TRBJ1-4 and V is TRBV3-1, with TRBD1 identical over 9 bases. This CDR3 has 21 residues. With V trimmed by 0 bases and J by 8 bases, 22 bases remained unmatched. The V gene's germline CDR1 is LGHDT and CDR2 YNNKEL (reference sequence). This chain's CDR3 is CASSQDADGSHRDRVGEKLFF. CDR3 coding DNA: TGTGCCAGCAGCCAAGATGCGGACGGCTCCCACCGGGACAGGGTAGGCGAAAAACTGTTTTTT.

The chain is built from TRBV4-2 and TRBJ1-5, with D unclear. Germline values: CDR1 LGHNA, CDR2 YNFKEQ. Between the trimmed V and J ends, which lost 0 bases and 4 bases, there was a span of 13 bases. CDR3 length: 16 residues. CDR3 nucleotides: TGTGCCAGCAGCCAAGATGTCGCGGCAGGAAATCAGCCCCAGCATTTT. This encodes CASSQDVAAGNQPQHF.

This clonotype was seen a handful of times. The rearrangement uses TRBV20-1 and TRBJ2-1; 7 nucleotides line up with TRBD2. The junction had 10 bases not matched to a gene; V was cut back by 6 bases and J by 5 bases. There are 14 residues in the CDR3. The V gene's germline CDR1 is DFQATT and CDR2 SNEGSKA (reference sequence). The CDR3: CSAPGLVLHNEQFF. Here the CDR3 DNA reads TGCAGTGCGCCCGGACTAGTACTGCACAATGAGCAGTTCTTC.

The chain employs TRBV12-3 or TRBV12-4 and TRBJ2-1; no firm D call. This CDR3 region has 15 residues. V was cut by 5 bases and J by 6 bases, with 17 bases left in between. The CDR3 bases are TGTGCCAGCAGTCTATTCGGAAAGCATCTCAATGAGCAGTTCTTC. This codes for CASSLFGKHLNEQFF.

This clonotype has a handful of counts. V gene TRBV27 combines with J gene TRBJ2-7; 7 bases line up with TRBD1. Germline trimming cut 6 bases from V and 6 bases from J; bases unmatched to any gene: 11. The V gene's germline CDR1 is MNHEY and CDR2 SMNVEV (reference sequence). This CDR3 is 14 amino acids long. The DNA of the CDR3 is TGTGCCAGCAGCCGTGGGACAGCCCCAGTCGAGCAGTACTTC. Residues: CASSRGTAPVEQYF.

This clonotype was observed a handful of times. The chain carries TRBV19 and TRBJ2-1, with D hard to call. In germline, CDR1 is LNHDA, CDR2 SQIVND (reference sequence). The CDR3 is 14 amino acids. Trimming pared 1 base from V and 4 bases from J, leaving 8 bases between. In DNA form, the CDR3 reads TGTGCCAGTAGTATAGGGATCCAGTACAATGAGCAGTTCTTC. Translated, it gives CASSIGIQYNEQFF.

The chain is built from TRBV7-9 and TRBJ2-2; possible D gene TRBD1, 5 bases. The CDR3 contains 15 residues. Germline CDR1 and CDR2: SEHNR and FQNEAQ (reference sequence). V lost 6 bases, J lost 1 base, and 12 bases lay in between. The CDR3 here is CASRSSGQNTGELFF. The DNA for the CDR3 is TGTGCCAGCAGGAGTAGTGGACAGAACACCGGGGAGCTGTTTTTT.

There are many counts of this clonotype. The chain has TRBV9 and TRBJ1-1; possible D gene TRBD1, 6 bases. V lost 2 bases, J lost 1 base, and 9 bases lay in between. Germline-derived CDR1 and CDR2 are SGDLS and YYNGEE. There are 14 residues in the CDR3. CDR3 coding DNA: TGTGCCAGCAGCGTGAGGGACAAGAACACTGAAGCTTTCTTT. It specifies CASSVRDKNTEAFF.

In its sample, this clonotype was seen a few times. This chain uses TRBV11-2 with TRBJ2-1; the D gene could be TRBD1 or TRBD2 (5 bases each). Germline V gene lookup returns CDR1 SGHAT and CDR2 FQNNGV. The CDR3 covers 15 residues. V dropped 3 bases and J dropped 2 bases, with 11 bases sitting between them. Written as DNA, the CDR3 is TGTGCCAGCAGCTTTGTTGGGGGAACCTACAATGAGCAGTTCTTC. Translating it yields CASSFVGGTYNEQFF.

In its sample, this clonotype was seen a few times. The chain couples TRBV24-1 to TRBJ2-1; 8 nucleotides line up with TRBD2. Per germline, CDR1 KGHDR and CDR2 SFDVKD. Unmatched junction bases numbered 3, after V lost 4 bases and J lost 2 bases. CDR3 length: 15 amino acids. CDR3 sequence (DNA): TGTGCCACCAGTGAACGGGGGGGCGCCTACAATGAGCAGTTCTTC. It translates to CATSERGGAYNEQFF.

About this clonotype: One junction end disagrees with the germline gene, perhaps due to a read error. The chain uses TRBV7-7 and TRBJ2-5; D possibly uses TRBD1 or TRBD2 (5 bases each). Germline CDR1 SSHAT, CDR2 FNYEAQ (reference sequence). CDR3 length: 16 amino acids. CDR3 DNA: TGTGCTAGCAGCTTAACGAGGGGAGCCCTACAAGAGACCCAGTACTTC. Its translation: CASSLTRGALQETQYF.

The CDR3: CASSYSQSPGNTIYF. CDR3 nucleotide sequence: TGTGCCAGCAGTTACTCCCAGAGCCCTGGAAACACCATATATTTT. The chain is built from TRBV6-5 and TRBJ1-3; D uncertain. The CDR3 loop spans 15 amino acids. Trimming cost V 0 bases and J 2 bases, with 8 bases left between them. Per germline, CDR1 MNHEY and CDR2 SVGAGI.

The chain combines TRBV10-3 with TRBJ1-5; the match to TRBD1 covers 7 bases. The CDR3 length is 16 residues. CDR1 ENHRY and CDR2 SYGVKD come from the germline V gene. With V trimmed by 0 bases and J by 4 bases, 6 bases remained unmatched. CDR3: CAISESDREFNQPQHF. In DNA form, the CDR3 reads TGTGCCATCAGTGAGTCCGACAGGGAATTTAATCAGCCCCAGCATTTT.

This chain joins TRBV5-1 and TRBJ2-1; 8 positions match TRBD2. The V segment lost 4 bases and the J segment 7 bases; nucleotides outside the gene matches: 10. CDR3 length: 15 residues. Germline CDR1 and CDR2: SGHRS and YFSETQ. Written as DNA, the CDR3 is TGCGCCAGCAGCCCCCCGGGACTAGGGAATAATGAGCAGTTCTTC. This translates into CASSPPGLGNNEQFF.

This clonotype has just a few counts. The chain employs TRBV20-1 and TRBJ2-6; D may be TRBD1 (6 bases). The V and J ends lost 3 bases and 2 bases respectively, with 11 bases between them. This CDR3 region has 15 residues. Germline V gene lookup returns CDR1 DFQATT and CDR2 SNEGSKA (reference sequence). The DNA for the CDR3 is TGCAGTGCTAGTGCACAGGGTGCTGGGGCCAACGTCCTGACTTTC. Translation: CSASAQGAGANVLTF.

This chain joins TRBV20-1 and TRBJ2-7; 8 nucleotides match TRBD1. There are 14 residues in the CDR3. Germline lookup yields CDR1 DFQATT and CDR2 SNEGSKA (reference sequence). Losses at the gene ends were 2 bases for V and 3 bases for J; bases not matched to a gene: 6. The CDR3 protein is CSARSMDRDYEQYF. The CDR3 region has the DNA TGCAGTGCTAGATCTATGGACAGGGACTACGAGCAGTACTTC.

This clonotype was seen repeatedly, ten times or more. The V call is TRBV4-2, the J call TRBJ2-3, with 9 positions matching TRBD2. V dropped 0 bases and J dropped 3; count of bases not matched to a gene: 7. CDR1 and CDR2 from the germline V gene are LGHNA and YNFKEQ. This CDR3 contains 17 residues. This chain's CDR3 is CASSQDPREGLTDTQYF. The CDR3 coding sequence is TGTGCCAGCAGCCAAGACCCGCGGGAGGGCCTAACAGATACGCAGTATTTT.

The chain couples TRBV20-1 to TRBJ2-3, with 13 bases identical to TRBD2. From germline, CDR1 is DFQATT and CDR2 SNEGSKA (reference sequence). The CDR3 consists of 16 residues. V was pared by 2 bases and J by 3 bases, with 5 bases of the junction left unmatched. CDR3 in DNA: TGCAGTGCTAGATCCAGGACTAGCGGGAGAACAGATACGCAGTATTTT. Amino acids: CSARSRTSGRTDTQYF.

A remark on this clonotype: A junction end diverges from the germline sequence, so it may reflect a read error. The rearrangement joins TRBV29-1 to TRBJ2-7; TRBD2 matches at 7 bases. CDR1 is SQVTM and CDR2 is ANQGSEA in the germline V gene. The CDR3 has 12 amino acids. The CDR3 spells CSVVTSSYDQYF. CDR3 in DNA: TGCAGCGTAGTGACTAGCTCCTACGACCAGTACTTC.